The 28 T cell receptor beta chains below come from one sample, sequenced in a study of blood T cell repertoires in COVID-19. The assay was immunoSEQ multiplex PCR, and TCRdb's table has in-frame clones only and misses some. The sample lists tens of thousands of clones; more than 75% were seen once. Material for sequencing was peripheral blood. Receptors originate from a human donor with active COVID-19. The donor label of this sample is uncertain.

This sequence joins TRBV27 and TRBJ2-1, with 8 nucleotides matching TRBD2. The CDR3 totals 14 residues. Germline CDR1 is MNHEY and CDR2 is SMNVEV (reference sequence). Trimming removed 6 bases from V and 3 bases from J; junction bases left unmatched: 4. The CDR3 DNA is TGTGCCAGCAGCGGCGGGAGGTACTACAATGAGCAGTTCTTC. Amino acids: CASSGGRYYNEQFF.

This clone appeared a single time. V is TRBV30 and J is TRBJ2-6; the match to TRBD1 covers 10 bases. Germline values: CDR1 GTSNPN, CDR2 SVGIG (reference sequence). This CDR3 comprises 18 residues. The V segment lost 6 bases and the J segment 1 base; nucleotides outside the gene matches: 12. The CDR3 nucleotides read TGTGCCTGCCGGGCTAGGGACAGGGGACTTTCTGGGGCCAACGTCCTGACTTTC. Residues: CACRARDRGLSGANVLTF.

The chain joins TRBV5-4 to TRBJ2-7; TRBD2 aligns across 10 bases. The CDR3 is 17 amino acids. Germline V gene data show CDR1 as SGHNT and CDR2 as YYREEE (reference sequence). V trimming: 3 bases; J trimming: 0 bases; junction bases outside the gene matches: 9. CDR3 nucleotide sequence: TGTGCCAGCAGCTCTAGGGTACTAGCGGGGAACTCCTACGAGCAGTACTTC. This sequence encodes CASSSRVLAGNSYEQYF.

The chain couples TRBV4-3 to TRBJ2-5, with D possibly TRBD2 on 5 matching bases. Germline values: CDR1 LGHNA, CDR2 YSLEER. The V gene lost 0 bases and the J gene lost 5 bases, with 19 bases spanning the gap. The CDR3 consists of 17 residues. DNA for the CDR3: TGCGCCAGCAGCCAAGATCTATCGGGGTTTATTTTGGAGACCCAGTACTTC. Protein product: CASSQDLSGFILETQYF.

This clone was detected many times. The chain employs TRBV6-4 and TRBJ2-1; D uncertain. This CDR3 has 13 amino acids. V was pared by 2 bases and J by 4 bases, with 6 bases between. Germline V gene lookup returns CDR1 MRHNA and CDR2 SNTAGT. CDR3 sequence reads: CASSDTLYNEQFF. The CDR3 DNA sequence: TGTGCCAGCAGTGACACTCTATACAATGAGCAGTTCTTC.

The rearrangement joins TRBV5-1 to TRBJ1-1; 10 bases map to TRBD1. Looked up from germline, CDR1 is SGHRS and CDR2 is YFSETQ. This CDR3 has 14 residues. Trimming removed 3 bases from V and 4 bases from J; junction bases left unmatched: 3. This CDR3 reads CASSWDRGGTEAFF. The CDR3 region has the DNA TGCGCCAGCAGCTGGGACAGGGGAGGCACTGAAGCTTTCTTT.

This chain uses TRBV6-5 with TRBJ1-6; no clear D. CDR3 length: 15 residues. V gave up 3 bases and J gave up 8 bases, with 14 bases separating them. Germline assignment: CDR1 MNHEY and CDR2 SVGAGI. CDR3 bases: TGTGCCAGCAGTTATTCGGCATTACGGGATTCACCCCTCCACTTT. Translated, it gives CASSYSALRDSPLHF.

The chain uses TRBV10-1 and TRBJ2-1; 9 bases are a match to TRBD1. There are 12 residues in the CDR3. Germline V gene lookup returns CDR1 WNHNN and CDR2 SYGVQD (reference sequence). Trimming took 4 bases from V and 12 from J; bases not matched to a gene: 4. The CDR3 here is CASSGDRAPQFF. CDR3 nucleotide sequence: TGCGCCAGCAGTGGGGACAGGGCACCGCAGTTCTTC.

In its sample, this clone was seen once. The CDR3 DNA is TGTGCCAGCAGGGGGACTAGAGGCACCGGGGAGCTGTTTTTT. This encodes CASRGTRGTGELFF. The V and J genes are TRBV2 and TRBJ2-2, with 8 nucleotides matching TRBD2. The CDR3 runs 14 residues. Germline V CDR1 and CDR2: SNHLY, FYNNEI. The V segment lost 6 bases and the J segment 4 bases; nucleotides outside the gene matches: 4. Looking up the rest from reference TRBV2 and TRBJ2-2 gives the full variable domain: EPEVTQTPSHQVTQMGQEVILRCVPISNHLYFYWYRQILGQKVEFLVSFYNNEISEKSEIFDDQFSVERPDGSNFTLKIRSTKLEDSAMYFCASRGTRGTGELFFGEGSRLTVL.

This rearrangement joins TRBV18 to TRBJ2-7; 7 nucleotides agree with TRBD1. V was clipped by 10 bases and J by 2 bases; unmatched bases: 8. Per germline, CDR1 KGHSH and CDR2 LQKENI. CDR3 size: 13 residues. The CDR3 here is CATTITGAYEQYF. The CDR3 coding sequence is TGTGCCACCACAATTACAGGGGCCTACGAGCAGTACTTC.

This chain joins TRBV4-1 and TRBJ1-4; 7 bases align to TRBD1. Germline CDR1 reads MGHRA; CDR2 reads YSYEKL. This CDR3 is 14 amino acids long. The J segment lost 8 bases and the V segment lost 1 base, leaving 4 bases of the junction unmatched. CDR3: CASSQVGTAEKLFF. The CDR3 nucleotides are TGCGCCAGCAGCCAAGTGGGGACAGCAGAAAAACTGTTTTTT.

The chain uses TRBV27 and TRBJ2-6; D possibly corresponds to TRBD1 (7 bases). Germline V CDR1 and CDR2: MNHEY, SMNVEV (reference sequence). The CDR3 is 15 amino acids. Trimming left V 6 bases short and J 4 bases short, with 13 bases between. CDR3 bases: TGTGCCAGCAGGGGGGGACAGTTAGGGGCCAACGTCCTGACTTTC. Its protein product is CASRGGQLGANVLTF.

The V call is TRBV3-1 (or the pseudogene TRBV3-2), the J call TRBJ2-5; TRBD1 agrees at 9 bases. Germline V gene sequence: CDR1 LGHDT, CDR2 YNNKEL (reference sequence). CDR3 size: 15 residues. The V segment lost 4 bases and the J segment 5 bases; nucleotides outside the gene matches: 8. CDR3 region: CASSPRDRAVETQYF. The CDR3 region has the DNA TGTGCCAGCAGCCCCCGGGACAGGGCTGTGGAGACCCAGTACTTC.

A word on this clone: A read error may be the cause here, since a much bigger clone is one base away. The gene calls are TRBV6-4 and TRBJ2-1, with 11 positions matching TRBD2. Trimming took 0 bases from V and 7 from J; bases not matched to a gene: 2. Germline CDR1 reads MRHNA; CDR2 reads SNTAGT. There are 15 residues in the CDR3. CDR3 sequence reads: CASSDSSSGGNEQFF. For the CDR3, the DNA is TGTGCCAGCAGTGACTCGTCTAGCGGGGGGAATGAGCAGTTCTTC.

The chain employs TRBV6-5 and TRBJ2-2; D is possibly TRBD1 (5 bases). The ends were cut back, 6 bases at V and 0 bases at J, with 11 bases in the middle. Germline-derived CDR1 and CDR2 are MNHEY and SVGAGI. The CDR3 extends over 15 amino acids. The CDR3: CASRTDRANTGELFF. The CDR3 DNA reads TGTGCCAGCAGGACCGACAGAGCGAACACCGGGGAGCTGTTTTTT.

Here the CDR3 reads CAISPLRQVGELFF. In DNA, the CDR3 is TGTGCCATCAGTCCCCTACGACAGGTCGGGGAGCTGTTTTTT. J is TRBJ2-2 and V is TRBV10-3; maybe TRBD1 (6 bases). This CDR3 region has 14 residues. Per germline, CDR1 ENHRY and CDR2 SYGVKD. Trimming removed 5 bases at V and 7 bases at J, with 14 bases between.

V and J are TRBV2 and TRBJ1-2; 9 bases agree with TRBD1. V lost 6 bases to trimming and J lost 1 base; unmatched junction nucleotides: 6. The CDR3 extends over 15 amino acids. CDR1 and CDR2 from the germline V gene are SNHLY and FYNNEI. CDR3 sequence: CASRPTTGGNYGYTF. DNA for the CDR3: TGTGCCAGCAGACCAACGACAGGGGGTAACTATGGCTACACCTTC.

The chain has TRBV9 and TRBJ1-2, with 9 bases matching TRBD1. The CDR3 consists of 15 residues. CDR1 is SGDLS, CDR2 YYNGEE, per germline. J lost 7 bases, V lost 4 bases, and 11 bases had no gene match. CDR3 sequence reads: CASSPGGTGRLGYTF. In DNA, the CDR3 is TGTGCCAGCAGCCCGGGGGGGACAGGGCGGCTTGGCTACACCTTC.

This clone was observed a single time. The V and J genes are TRBV6-5 and TRBJ1-2; 11 nucleotides align to TRBD1. Germline V gene lookup returns CDR1 MNHEY and CDR2 SVGAGI. The CDR3 is 13 residues long. J gave up 7 bases and V 7 bases, and 5 bases lay outside the gene matches. Written as DNA, the CDR3 is TGTGCCAGCACTGGACAGGGGGCCGGTGGCTACACCTTC. Amino acid sequence: CASTGQGAGGYTF.

The rearrangement uses TRBV5-1 and TRBJ2-1; 14 bases match TRBD2. CDR3 length equals 17 residues. After removal of 4 bases from V and 2 bases from J, the junction contained 5 bases not matched to a gene. Germline loops: CDR1 SGHRS, CDR2 YFSETQ. In DNA form, the CDR3 reads TGCGCCAGCAGCCCGGGACTAGCGGGAGTAACCTACAATGAGCAGTTCTTC. It specifies CASSPGLAGVTYNEQFF. The full variable domain, with the rest looked up from reference TRBV5-1 and TRBJ2-1, is KAGVTQTPRYLIKTRGQQVTLSCSPISGHRSVSWYQQTPGQGLQFLFEYFSETQRNKGNFPGRFSGRQFSNSRSEMNVSTLELGDSALYLCASSPGLAGVTYNEQFFGPGTRLTVL.

The genes are TRBV27 and TRBJ2-7; 13 bases are a match to TRBD2. V lost 9 bases to trimming and J lost 0 bases; unmatched junction nucleotides: 5. Germline CDR1 is MNHEY and CDR2 is SMNVEV (reference sequence). CDR3 length: 15 amino acids. The CDR3: CASHRTSGGSYEQYF. The CDR3 nucleotides read TGTGCCAGTCACAGGACTAGCGGGGGCTCCTACGAGCAGTACTTC.

This chain joins TRBV3-1 (or the pseudogene TRBV3-2) and TRBJ2-1, with 14 bases fitting TRBD2. Germline V gene sequence: CDR1 LGHDT, CDR2 YNNKEL (reference sequence). Trimming at V came to 2 bases and at J to 3 bases, leaving 3 bases not matched to a gene. The CDR3 totals 17 residues. The CDR3 loop reads CASSQTGLAGGYNEQFF. CDR3 DNA: TGTGCCAGCAGCCAAACCGGACTAGCGGGGGGCTACAATGAGCAGTTCTTC.

This rearrangement joins TRBV10-3 to TRBJ1-1, with D maybe TRBD1 (6 bases). Germline V lookup: CDR1 ENHRY, CDR2 SYGVKD. The CDR3 spans 13 residues. V was clipped by 6 bases and J by 0 bases, with 8 bases between them. The CDR3 loop is CAIRGQLNTEAFF. DNA of the CDR3: TGTGCCATCAGGGGACAATTGAACACTGAAGCTTTCTTT.

The V call is TRBV18, the J call TRBJ2-1; weak D call: TRBD1 (6 bases). The CDR3 sequence is 15 residues long. V was trimmed by 2 bases and J by 0 bases, leaving 8 bases between them. CDR1 KGHSH and CDR2 LQKENI come from the germline V gene. The CDR3 DNA follows: TGTGCCAGCTCACCAGGGGGCCCCTCCTACAATGAGCAGTTCTTC. It codes for CASSPGGPSYNEQFF.

V and J are TRBV20-1 and TRBJ2-7; TRBD2 matches 8 bases. Germline CDR1 DFQATT, CDR2 SNEGSKA (reference sequence). Trimming took 3 bases from V and 6 from J; bases not matched to a gene: 10. The CDR3 sequence is 14 residues long. The CDR3 region has the DNA TGCAGTGCTAGTGGAGGCGGGAGGAGTGGCGAGCAGTACTTC. Translation: CSASGGGRSGEQYF.

The V gene is TRBV2, the J gene TRBJ2-4; 10 bases align to TRBD2. This CDR3 spans 15 amino acids. Trimming at V came to 8 bases and at J to 5 bases, leaving 9 bases not matched to a gene. The V gene's germline CDR1 is SNHLY and CDR2 FYNNEI. CDR3 coding DNA: TGTGCCAGCGAGACGTTAGGACTAGCGGAAAACATTCAGTACTTC. Translation gives CASETLGLAENIQYF.

The J gene is TRBJ1-3, the V gene TRBV10-3; 8 nucleotides line up with TRBD1. CDR1 and CDR2 (germline): ENHRY, SYGVKD. The CDR3 spans 14 residues. V shed 5 bases, J shed 2 bases, and the junction held 2 bases outside the gene matches. CDR3 DNA: TGTGCCATCAGTCAACAGGGGGCTGGAAACACCATATATTTT. As protein: CAISQQGAGNTIYF.

The chain joins TRBV27 to TRBJ2-1; D is ambiguous. V was cut by 6 bases and J by 10 bases, with 22 bases left in between. The germline V gene has CDR1 MNHEY and CDR2 SMNVEV (reference sequence). The CDR3 totals 15 residues. The CDR3 region has the DNA TGTGCCAGCAGCCTCCGCGCGGTCGACCTCGGGGAGCAGTTCTTC. It encodes CASSLRAVDLGEQFF.